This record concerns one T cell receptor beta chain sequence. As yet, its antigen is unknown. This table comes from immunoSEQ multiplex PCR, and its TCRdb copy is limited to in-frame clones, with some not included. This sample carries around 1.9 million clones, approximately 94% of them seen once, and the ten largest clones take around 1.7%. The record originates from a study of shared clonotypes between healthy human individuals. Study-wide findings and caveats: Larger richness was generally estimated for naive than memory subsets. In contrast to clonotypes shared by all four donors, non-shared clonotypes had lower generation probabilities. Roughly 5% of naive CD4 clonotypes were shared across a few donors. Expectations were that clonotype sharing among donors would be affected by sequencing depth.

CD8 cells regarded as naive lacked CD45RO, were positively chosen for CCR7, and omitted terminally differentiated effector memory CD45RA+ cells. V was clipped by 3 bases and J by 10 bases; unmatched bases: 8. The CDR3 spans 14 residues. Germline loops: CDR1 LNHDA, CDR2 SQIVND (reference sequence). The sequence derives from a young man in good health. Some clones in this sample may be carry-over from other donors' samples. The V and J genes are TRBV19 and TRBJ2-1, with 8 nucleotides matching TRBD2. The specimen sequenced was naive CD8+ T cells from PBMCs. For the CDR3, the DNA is TGTGCCAGTAGTATTGTTCTAGCGGGCGTAGAGCAGTTCTTC. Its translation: CASSIVLAGVEQFF.